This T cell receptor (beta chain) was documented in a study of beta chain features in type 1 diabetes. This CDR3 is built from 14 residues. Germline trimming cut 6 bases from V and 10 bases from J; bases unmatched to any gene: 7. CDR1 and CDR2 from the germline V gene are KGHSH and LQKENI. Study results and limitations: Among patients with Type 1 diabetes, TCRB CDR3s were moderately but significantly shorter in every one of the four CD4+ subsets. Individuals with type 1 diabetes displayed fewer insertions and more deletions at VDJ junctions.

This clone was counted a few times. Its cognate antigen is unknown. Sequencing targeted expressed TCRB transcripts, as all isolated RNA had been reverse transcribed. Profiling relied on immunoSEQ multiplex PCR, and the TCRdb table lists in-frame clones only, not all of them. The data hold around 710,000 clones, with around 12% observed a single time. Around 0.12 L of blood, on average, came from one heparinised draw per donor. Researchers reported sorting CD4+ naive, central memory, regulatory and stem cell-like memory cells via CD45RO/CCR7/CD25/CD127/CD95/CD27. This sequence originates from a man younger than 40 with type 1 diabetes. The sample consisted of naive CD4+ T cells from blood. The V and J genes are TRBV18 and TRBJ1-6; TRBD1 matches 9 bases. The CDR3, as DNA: TGTGCCAGCTCGTCGGACAGGGGTCGGTCACCCCTCCACTTT. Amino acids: CASSSDRGRSPLHF.